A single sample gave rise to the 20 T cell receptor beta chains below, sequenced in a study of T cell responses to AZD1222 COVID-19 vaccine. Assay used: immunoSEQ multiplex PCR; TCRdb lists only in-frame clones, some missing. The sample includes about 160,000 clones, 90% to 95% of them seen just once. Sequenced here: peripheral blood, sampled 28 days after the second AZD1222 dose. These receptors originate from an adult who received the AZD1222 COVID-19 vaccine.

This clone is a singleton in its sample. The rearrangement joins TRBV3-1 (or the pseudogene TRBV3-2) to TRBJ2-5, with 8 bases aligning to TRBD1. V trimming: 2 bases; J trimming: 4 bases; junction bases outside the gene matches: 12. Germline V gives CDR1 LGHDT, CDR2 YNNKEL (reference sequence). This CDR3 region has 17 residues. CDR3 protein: CASSQWHRGMRGETQYF. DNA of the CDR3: TGTGCCAGCAGCCAATGGCACAGGGGGATGAGAGGAGAGACCCAGTACTTC.

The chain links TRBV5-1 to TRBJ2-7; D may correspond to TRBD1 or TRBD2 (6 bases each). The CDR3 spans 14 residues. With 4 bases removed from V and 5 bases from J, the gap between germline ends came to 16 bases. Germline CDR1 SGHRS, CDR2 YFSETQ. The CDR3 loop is CASSPPWGADEQYF. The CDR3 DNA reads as TGCGCCAGCAGCCCGCCATGGGGGGCAGACGAGCAGTACTTC.

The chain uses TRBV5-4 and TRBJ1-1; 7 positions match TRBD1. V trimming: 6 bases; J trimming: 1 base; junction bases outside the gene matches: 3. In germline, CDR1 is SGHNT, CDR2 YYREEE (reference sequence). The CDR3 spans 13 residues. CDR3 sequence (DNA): TGTGCCAGCATCGGGACAGCGAACACTGAAGCTTTCTTT. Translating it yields CASIGTANTEAFF.

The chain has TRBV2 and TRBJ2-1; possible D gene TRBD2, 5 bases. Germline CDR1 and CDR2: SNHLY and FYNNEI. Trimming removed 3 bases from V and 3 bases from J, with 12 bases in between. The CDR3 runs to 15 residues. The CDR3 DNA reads TGTGCCAGCAGTGACCCGATCGGGGACTACAATGAGCAGTTCTTC. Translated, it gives CASSDPIGDYNEQFF.

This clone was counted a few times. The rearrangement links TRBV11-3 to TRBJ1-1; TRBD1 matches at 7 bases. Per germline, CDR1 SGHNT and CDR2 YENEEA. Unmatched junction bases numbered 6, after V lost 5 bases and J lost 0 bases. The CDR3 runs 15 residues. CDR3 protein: CASSPGTALNTEAFF. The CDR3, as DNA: TGTGCCAGCAGCCCGGGGACAGCCTTGAACACTGAAGCTTTCTTT.

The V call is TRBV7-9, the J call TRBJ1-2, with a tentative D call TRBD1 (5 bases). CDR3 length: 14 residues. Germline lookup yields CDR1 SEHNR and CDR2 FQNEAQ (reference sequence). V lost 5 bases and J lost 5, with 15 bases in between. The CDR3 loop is CASSRRGSEYGYTF. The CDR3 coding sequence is TGTGCCAGCAGCCGGAGGGGCAGCGAATATGGCTACACCTTC.

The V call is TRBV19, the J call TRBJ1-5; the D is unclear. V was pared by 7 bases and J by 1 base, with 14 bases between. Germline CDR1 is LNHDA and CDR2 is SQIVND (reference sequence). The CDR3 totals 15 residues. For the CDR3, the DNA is TGTGCCAGTACCCCATCTGACTCGAGCAATCAGCCCCAGCATTTT. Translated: CASTPSDSSNQPQHF.

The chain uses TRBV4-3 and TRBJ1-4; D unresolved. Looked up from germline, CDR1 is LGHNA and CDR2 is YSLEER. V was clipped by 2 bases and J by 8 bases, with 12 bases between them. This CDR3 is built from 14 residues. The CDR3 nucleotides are TGCGCCAGCAGCCAACAGGCATCCCCCGAAAAACTGTTTTTT. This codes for CASSQQASPEKLFF.

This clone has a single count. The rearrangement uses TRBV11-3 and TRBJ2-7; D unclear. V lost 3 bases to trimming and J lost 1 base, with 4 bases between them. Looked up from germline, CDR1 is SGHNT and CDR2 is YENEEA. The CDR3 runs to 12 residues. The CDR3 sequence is CASSFGSYEQYF. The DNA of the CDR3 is TGTGCCAGCAGCTTCGGGTCCTACGAGCAGTACTTC. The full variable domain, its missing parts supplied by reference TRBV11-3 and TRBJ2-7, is EAGVVQSPRYKIIEKKQPVAFWCNPISGHNTLYWYLQNLGQGPELLIRYENEEAVDDSQLPKDRFSAERLKGVDSTLKIQPAELGDSAVYLCASSFGSYEQYFGPGTRLTVT.

The CDR3 DNA reads TGTGCCAGCAGCCCCGCGTTGAGCCGTAGCAATCAGCCCCAGCATTTT. As protein: CASSPALSRSNQPQHF. The rearrangement links TRBV4-2 to TRBJ1-5; the D is unclear. The length of the CDR3 is 16 residues. With 4 bases removed from V and 0 bases from J, the gap between germline ends came to 13 bases. Germline CDR1 and CDR2: LGHNA and YNFKEQ.

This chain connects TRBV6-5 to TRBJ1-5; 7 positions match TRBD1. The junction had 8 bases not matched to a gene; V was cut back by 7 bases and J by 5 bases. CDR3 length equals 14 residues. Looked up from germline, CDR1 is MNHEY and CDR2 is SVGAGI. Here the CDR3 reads CASTPGGGDQPQHF. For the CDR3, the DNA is TGTGCCAGCACGCCAGGGGGGGGCGATCAGCCCCAGCATTTT.

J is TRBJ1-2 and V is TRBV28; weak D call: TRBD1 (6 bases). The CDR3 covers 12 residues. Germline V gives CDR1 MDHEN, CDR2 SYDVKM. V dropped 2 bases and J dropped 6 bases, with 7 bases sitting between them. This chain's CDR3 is CASSLGGHGYTF. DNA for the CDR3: TGTGCCAGCAGTTTAGGGGGGCATGGCTACACCTTC.

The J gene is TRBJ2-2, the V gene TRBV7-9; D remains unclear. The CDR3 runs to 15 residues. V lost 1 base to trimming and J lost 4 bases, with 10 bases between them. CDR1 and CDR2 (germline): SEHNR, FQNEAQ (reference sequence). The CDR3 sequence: CASSLVRPGTGELFF. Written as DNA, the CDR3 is TGTGCCAGCAGCTTAGTCAGGCCGGGCACCGGGGAGCTGTTTTTT.

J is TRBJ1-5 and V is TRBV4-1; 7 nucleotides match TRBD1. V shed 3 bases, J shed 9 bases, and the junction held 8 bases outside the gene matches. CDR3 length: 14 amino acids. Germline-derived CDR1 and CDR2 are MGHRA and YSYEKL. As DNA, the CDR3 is TGCGCCAGCAGCCACTCCCCAGGGGGGGTGCCCCAGCATTTT. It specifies CASSHSPGGVPQHF.

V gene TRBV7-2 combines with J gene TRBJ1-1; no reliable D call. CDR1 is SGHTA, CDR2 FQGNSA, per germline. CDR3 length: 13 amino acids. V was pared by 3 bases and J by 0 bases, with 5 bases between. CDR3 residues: CASSFGLNTEAFF. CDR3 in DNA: TGTGCCAGCAGCTTTGGGTTGAACACTGAAGCTTTCTTT.

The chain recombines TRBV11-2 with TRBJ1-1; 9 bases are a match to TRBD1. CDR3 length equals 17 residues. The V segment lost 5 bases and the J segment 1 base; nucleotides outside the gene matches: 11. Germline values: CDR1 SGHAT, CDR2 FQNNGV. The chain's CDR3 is CASSETPGQGKNTEAFF. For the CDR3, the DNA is TGTGCCAGCAGCGAGACCCCGGGACAGGGCAAGAACACTGAAGCTTTCTTT.

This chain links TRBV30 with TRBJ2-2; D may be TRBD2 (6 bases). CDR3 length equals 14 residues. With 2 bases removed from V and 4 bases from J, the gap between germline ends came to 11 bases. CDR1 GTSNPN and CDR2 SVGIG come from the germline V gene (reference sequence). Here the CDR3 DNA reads TGTGCCTGGAGTACGGTGGAGGGCACCGGGGAGCTGTTTTTT. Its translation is CAWSTVEGTGELFF.

In DNA form, the CDR3 reads TGTGCCAGCAGTTGGGTACGGCGGGAGGGCACAGATACGCAGTATTTT. Residues: CASSWVRREGTDTQYF. This chain connects TRBV28 to TRBJ2-3, with 8 nucleotides matching TRBD2. Germline-derived CDR1 and CDR2 are MDHEN and SYDVKM. Trimming at V came to 4 bases and at J to 1 base, leaving 7 bases not matched to a gene. There are 16 residues in the CDR3.

CDR3 in amino acids: CSAWSESEAFF. The DNA for the CDR3 is TGCAGCGCCTGGTCAGAGAGTGAAGCTTTCTTT. This sequence joins TRBV29-1 and TRBJ1-1; unclear D gene. Germline CDR1 reads SQVTM; CDR2 reads ANQGSEA. V lost 7 bases to trimming and J lost 7 bases, with 13 bases between them. The CDR3 consists of 11 residues.

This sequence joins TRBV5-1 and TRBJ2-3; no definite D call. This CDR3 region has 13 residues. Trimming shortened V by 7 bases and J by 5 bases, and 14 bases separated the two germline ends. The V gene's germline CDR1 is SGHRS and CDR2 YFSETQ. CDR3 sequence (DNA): TGCGCCAGCTCCTTCAACCCCCAAGATACGCAGTATTTT. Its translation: CASSFNPQDTQYF.